This T cell receptor beta chain is drawn from a study of blood T cell repertoires in COVID-19. This CDR3 is 13 amino acids long. CDR1 is SEHNR and CDR2 is FQNEAQ in the germline V gene (reference sequence). The V and J ends lost 3 bases and 7 bases respectively, with 10 bases between them. TCRdb's copy holds only in-frame clones and misses some; the assay was immunoSEQ multiplex PCR. The table records about 220,000 clones, more than 70% of them present only once. V usage is TRBV7-9 and J usage is TRBJ1-5, with D possibly matching TRBD1 (5 bases). The source material was PBMCs or T cells enriched from blood (not recorded which). The sequence came from a woman between 40 and 55 years old with acute COVID-19. The CDR3 nucleotides are TGTGCCAGCAGCTTTGCGGGGGAACAGCCCCAGCATTTT. Protein: CASSFAGEQPQHF.